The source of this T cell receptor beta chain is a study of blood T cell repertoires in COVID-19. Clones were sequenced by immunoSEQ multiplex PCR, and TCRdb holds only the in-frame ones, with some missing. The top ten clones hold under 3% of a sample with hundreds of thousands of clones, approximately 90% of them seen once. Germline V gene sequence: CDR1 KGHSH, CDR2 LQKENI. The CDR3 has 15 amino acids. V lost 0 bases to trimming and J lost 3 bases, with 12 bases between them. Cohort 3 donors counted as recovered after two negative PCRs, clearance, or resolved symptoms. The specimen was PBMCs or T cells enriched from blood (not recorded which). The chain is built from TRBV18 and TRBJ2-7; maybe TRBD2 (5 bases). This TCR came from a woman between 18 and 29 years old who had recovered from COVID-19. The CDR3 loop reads CASSPPALGVYEQYF. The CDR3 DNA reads TGTGCCAGCTCACCACCCGCGTTGGGAGTCTACGAGCAGTACTTC. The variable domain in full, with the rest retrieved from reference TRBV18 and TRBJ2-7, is NAGVMQNPRHLVRRRGQEARLRCSPMKGHSHVYWYRQLPEEGLKFMVYLQKENIIDESGMPKERFSAEFPKEGPSILRIQQVVRGDSAAYFCASSPPALGVYEQYFGPGTRLTVT.